A selection of T cell receptor beta chains follows, all from one sample in a study of response to subunit inactivated influenza vaccine. TCRdb called the RT-PCR reads again in MiXCR, with one record for every CDR3 protein. The sample includes a few hundred thousand distinct CDR3 sequences, around 15% of them seen just once. Sequenced here: PBMCs from blood, sampled 12 days after vaccination. The receptors here all came from a man in his fifties who received an inactivated influenza vaccine. CDR3s include the opening cysteine and the closing phenylalanine or tryptophan. D genes are given only for firm matches. Clone size is given for some rows only: seen once, a few or many times, or a class if the clone is expanded.

TRBJ2-1 | . | . | TRBV18 | TGTGCCAGCTCACCGGGGGTTGCTGACATTTCTGAGCAGTTCTTC | CASSPGVADISEQFF
TRBJ2-5 | . | many | TRBV5-1 | TGCGCCAGCAGCCCAGGGACTTACCAAGAGACCCAGTACTTC | CASSPGTYQETQYF
TRBJ2-7 | . | . | TRBV7-9 | TGTGCCAGCAGCTTAGCCTACGGGGGATATTGGTACGAGCAGTACTTC | CASSLAYGGYWYEQYF
TRBJ2-7 | . | . | TRBV18 | TGTGCCAGCTCACCATCCCAGGGAGTGTACGAGCAGTACTTC | CASSPSQGVYEQYF
TRBJ2-5 | TRBD2 | few | TRBV5-1 | TGCGCCAGCAGCTCCGTAGCGGGAGCGGAGACCCAGTACTTC | CASSSVAGAETQYF
TRBJ2-1 | TRBD2 | many | TRBV11-2 | TGTGCCAGCAGCTTGACTAGCGGGGGGGCCCTCTACAATGAGCAGTTCTTC | CASSLTSGGALYNEQFF
TRBJ2-7 | . | . | TRBV4-3 | TGCGCCAGCAGGCAAGAAATCACTGGTCTGTTTTACGAGCAGTACTTC | CASRQEITGLFYEQYF
TRBJ2-7 | TRBD2 | few | TRBV20-1 | TGCAGTGCTCGGAGCGGGGGTGACTCCTACGAGCAGTACTTC | CSARSGGDSYEQYF
TRBJ1-2 | . | . | TRBV10-2 | TGCGCCAGCAGTGAGTCGACAGTTTATGGCTACACCTTC | CASSESTVYGYTF
TRBJ2-3 | . | few | TRBV28 | TGTGCCAGCAGTTTGACAGGGGTGGTGGAGCGGGGTAGCACAGATACGCAGTATTTT | CASSLTGVVERGSTDTQYF
TRBJ2-7 | . | . | TRBV3-1 | TGTGCCAGCAGCCAGGCCTCCACTTACGAGCAGTACTTC | CASSQASTYEQYF
TRBJ1-6 | TRBD1 | few | TRBV20-1 | TGCAGTGCTAGGACCGGACAGGGGAATTCACCCCTCCACTTT | CSARTGQGNSPLHF
TRBJ2-1 | . | few | TRBV30 | TGTGCCTGGAACGGGTGGGGGCTAGCGGAAGTTTACAATGAGCAGTTCTTC | CAWNGWGLAEVYNEQFF
TRBJ2-1 | TRBD1 | few | TRBV10-3 | TGTGCCACCACAGCGGGACAGGGGACCTACAATGAGCAGTTCTTC | CATTAGQGTYNEQFF
TRBJ2-1 | TRBD1 | many | TRBV5-1 | TGCGCCAGCAGCTTGGGGACAGGAGGCAATGAGCAGTTCTTC | CASSLGTGGNEQFF
TRBJ2-7 | . | . | TRBV6-9 | TGTGCCAGCAGTTTTGGGGGCCTAGCGAGGTCCTACGAGCAGTACTTC | CASSFGGLARSYEQYF
TRBJ1-1 | . | . | TRBV28 | TGTGCCATTCCACCTGTGACAGAACCCCCTGAAGCTTTCTTT | CAIPPVTEPPEAFF
TRBJ2-3 | TRBD2 | . | TRBV3-1 | TGTGCCAGCAGCCGGACGACTAGCCAAAGCACAGATACGCAGTATTTT | CASSRTTSQSTDTQYF
TRBJ2-3 | TRBD1 | . | TRBV9 | TGTGCCAGCAGCCGAACAGGGGGCACAGATACGCAGTTTTTT | CASSRTGGTDTQFF
TRBJ1-2 | . | . | TRBV4-1 | TGCGCCAGCAGCCAAGGGCTTTCTAAGGGTGGCTACACCTTC | CASSQGLSKGGYTF
TRBJ2-4 | . | few | TRBV15 | TGTGCCACTGAACCTTTGCGGGGAGGGGGGTACATTCAGTACTTC | CATEPLRGGGYIQYF
TRBJ2-1 | . | few | TRBV3-1 | TGTGCCAGCAGCCTCTTGGGTGGGGGTCGGGATGAGCAGTTCTTC | CASSLLGGGRDEQFF
TRBJ1-2 | . | . | TRBV2 | TGTGCCAGCAGTGTGGACTGGGGGGGCTACACCTTC | CASSVDWGGYTF
TRBJ2-3 | . | many | TRBV25-1 | TGTGCCAGCAGTGGACCAACAGATACGCAGTATTTT | CASSGPTDTQYF
TRBJ2-5 | TRBD1 | many | TRBV6-1 | TGTGCCAGCAGCCCACTTGGGGACAGACAACGGGAGACCCAGTACTTC | CASSPLGDRQRETQYF
TRBJ2-3 | . | many | TRBV29-1 | TGCAGCGTTGAGTCTGCGACAGATACGCAGTATTTT | CSVESATDTQYF
TRBJ2-3 | . | . | TRBV9 | TGTGCCAGCAGCGTAGCTGGGGGCAACACAGATACGCAGTATTTT | CASSVAGGNTDTQYF
TRBJ2-3 | . | few | TRBV9 | TGTGCCAGCAGCGTCGAAGGGGGGAAGGATACGCAGTATTTT | CASSVEGGKDTQYF
TRBJ2-1 | TRBD1 | . | TRBV12-3/TRBV12-4 | TGTGCCAGCAGAACCGGGACAGGGGTCTATGAGCAGTTCTTC | CASRTGTGVYEQFF
TRBJ2-5 | . | few | TRBV19 | TGTGCCAGTAGTCCCGTCGTACAAGAGACCCAGTACTTC | CASSPVVQETQYF
TRBJ2-3 | . | . | TRBV2 | TGTGCCAGCAGCCACCACCGAGGCGTCTCCTCCCCAGATACGCAGTATTTT | CASSHHRGVSSPDTQYF
TRBJ1-3 | . | few | TRBV7-2 | TGTGCCAGCAGCTTACCCGTAGGTCCCATATATTTT | CASSLPVGPIYF
TRBJ2-5 | TRBD2 | many | TRBV20-1 | TGCAGTGCTACCTACGGGACTAGCAGCGAGACCCAGTACTTC | CSATYGTSSETQYF
TRBJ2-1 | . | many | TRBV12-3/TRBV12-4 | TGTGCCAGCAGTCCCCTTATAAGCTCCTACAATGAGCAGTTCTTC | CASSPLISSYNEQFF
TRBJ2-3 | . | . | TRBV6-5 | TGTGCCAGCAGTTCGTCAATAGATACGCAGTATTTT | CASSSSIDTQYF
TRBJ2-3 | . | many | TRBV12-3/TRBV12-4 | TGTGCCAGCAGGGGCCTCGGAGATACGCAGTATTTT | CASRGLGDTQYF
TRBJ2-5 | . | . | TRBV20-1 | TGCAGTGCTAGTCGAGGGGTTGAAGAGACCCAGTACTTC | CSASRGVEETQYF
TRBJ2-7 | . | few | TRBV6-5 | TGTGCCGCAGGGACATCAACCTACGAGCAGTACTTC | CAAGTSTYEQYF
TRBJ2-3 | TRBD2 | few | TRBV20-1 | TGCAGTGCTAGCAGGACTAGCGGGGCCCTTCCCAGTACGCAGTATTTT | CSASRTSGALPSTQYF
TRBJ2-1 | . | few | TRBV6-2/TRBV6-3 | TGTGCCAGCAGTTACTCGGAACTTAGCCTGAGGCAGTTCTTC | CASSYSELSLRQFF
TRBJ2-5 | TRBD2 | few | TRBV2 | TGTGCCAGCAGCCGGGAGGTTAGCGGGGGGTACCAAGAGACCCAGTACTTC | CASSREVSGGYQETQYF
TRBJ2-7 | TRBD1 | . | TRBV24-1 | TGTGCCACCAGCGAATCGACAGGGGGCGACGAGCAGTACTTC | CATSESTGGDEQYF
TRBJ1-1 | . | . | TRBV6-5 | TGTGCCAGCAGTTACCCCCAGGCTGGTGAAGCTTTCTTT | CASSYPQAGEAFF
TRBJ2-2 | . | many | TRBV3-1 | TGTGCCAGCAGCCAAGATCTGTGGCAGAGAAACACCGGGGAGCTGTTTTTT | CASSQDLWQRNTGELFF
TRBJ2-3 | TRBD2 | few | TRBV10-3 | TGTGCCATCAGGGCCGGACTAGCGGGAGGCACAGATACGCAGTATTTT | CAIRAGLAGGTDTQYF
TRBJ2-5 | TRBD1 | . | TRBV29-1 | TGCAGCGTCGCCCGGACAGGGGGCGGAGAGACCCAGTACTTC | CSVARTGGGETQYF
TRBJ1-2 | . | . | TRBV20-1 | TGCAGTGCCCCGACAGGAAACAACTATGGCTACACCTTC | CSAPTGNNYGYTF
TRBJ1-5 | . | many | TRBV5-1 | TGCGCCAGCAGCTACAGTAGCAATCAGCCCCAGCATTTT | CASSYSSNQPQHF